This entry describes one T cell receptor (beta chain). Its antigen is currently not known. Base qualities are not recorded, but no much larger clone differs from it by a single base. Participants in the prospective study were aged 18 to 89 years, lived in about two dozen United States geographic areas, and enrolled through a virtual design. In the prospective study, cohorts were assigned on the basis of participant-reported clinical history obtained from a screening survey and a study questionnaire. For ImmuneRACE Cohort 3, a participant was defined as recovered based on two consecutive negative NP/OP PCR tests, clearance by a healthcare professional, or resolution of symptoms. Mobile phlebotomists in the prospective study collected whole blood, serum and a nasopharyngeal or oropharyngeal swab from every participant. Participants in the prospective study had the option to provide additional blood draws and questionnaires over an approximately 2-month period. Prospective study blood samples were shipped either frozen or at room temperature before DNA extraction.

The germline V gene yields MDHEN for CDR1 and SYDVKM for CDR2. V is reduced by 4 bases and J by 2 bases, leaving a spacing of 11 bases between them. The CDR3 numbers 14 residues from cysteine through phenylalanine. CDR3 DNA is the only sequence kept; it has 42 bases, read in frame from the first base. The immunoSEQ Assay, a bias-controlled multiplex PCR, was used to amplify TCRbeta CDR3 regions from genomic DNA. Regarding the original processing steps: Within the assay, amplification of reference gene primers was used to estimate how many nucleated cells each sample contained. To quantify the absolute abundance of each unique TCRbeta CDR3 rearrangement, sequence reads were collapsed and filtered. For each sample, productive Simpson clonality was calculated by taking the square root of Simpson's diversity index across productive rearrangements. TCRdb took this table from immuneACCESS and kept in-frame rearrangements with V and J called. Such tables lack part of the clones; where checked against another copy, unresolved V genes explain under half of the gap, and the rest is unexplained. The D gene and trimming were derived from the DNA, and the V and J assignments and clone size from that table. Recorded for this sample are a few hundred thousand clones; around 86% of them occurred a single time. About 10% of the sample comes from the top ten.

This sample was included in a study of blood T cell repertoires in COVID-19 (dated by TCRdb to 2020 to 2021). In terms of the full investigation: Collaborator samples came from the United States, Italy and Spain and covered acute and convalescent phases of COVID-19. The material from the prospective study consisted of cDNA or gDNA derived from T cells, B-cell-depleted T cells, or PBMCs. Subjects who had been exposed to COVID-19, were actively infected with it, or had recovered from it provided the deeply sampled blood TCRbeta repertoires that made up the dataset. The repertoires were released in a freely available public database meant as a resource for research on the immune response to SARS-CoV-2. Samples were obtained from the ongoing ImmuneRACE study (first 160 participants) and from 1,254 subjects provided by 6 global collaborators. The sample metadata nearly always contained a de-identified subject ID, COVID-19 status, age in years and sex. Where available, HLA class I and class II types were obtained from metadata supplied by the sample provider rather than from assay-based typing.

The study at large found these results: How much clinical and demographic metadata was included differed by source and by participant, and the metadata was provided uncurated.

The chain uses TRBV28 and TRBJ1-1, with TRBD1 as a weak D call on 5 bases. The receptor was derived from a woman younger than 35 who had recovered from COVID-19. Sequenced material: PBMCs or T cells enriched from blood (not recorded which). The CDR3 amino acid sequence is: CASSSQAVNTEAFF. The nucleotide sequence is TGTGCCAGCAGTTCACAGGCTGTAAACACTGAAGCTTTCTTT.